Listed below are T cell receptor beta chains from one sample, sequenced in a study of T-cell reconstitution after alpha-beta-depleted transplantation in children. In TCRdb, the PCR reads were re-called with MiXCR into one record per CDR3 protein. Of 200,000 or so distinct CDR3 sequences in the sample, approximately 6.9% were seen once. Sequenced material: PBMCs, taken before TCRalphabeta/CD19-depleted stem cell transplant. These receptors were obtained from a boy between 2 and 10 years old with acute lymphoblastic leukemia, due to receive a stem cell transplant. The CDR3 runs from the conserved cysteine through the conserved F or W. A D gene is named only where the DNA matches it firmly. Clone size is not always given. Where it is, it says once, few, many or a class for expanded clones.

j_call d_call v_call clone_size cdr3_nt cdr3_aa
TRBJ2-3 TRBD2 TRBV3-1 few TGTGCCAGCAGCCAAGCCAGCGGAGCGGGGGCCTCTTGGGATACGCAGTATTTT CASSQASGAGASWDTQYF
TRBJ1-2 NA TRBV7-9 few TGTGCCAGCAGCTCACAAGAGACAGACTATGGCTACACCTTC CASSSQETDYGYTF
TRBJ2-1 NA TRBV7-6 few TGTGCCAGCAGGAACGTCGGGGGTCCGGTCAATGAGCAGTTCTTC CASRNVGGPVNEQFF
TRBJ1-2 NA TRBV5-5 many TGTGCCAGCAGCTTACTCGGGGACTATGGCTACACCTTC CASSLLGDYGYTF
TRBJ2-3 TRBD1 TRBV6-1 NA TGTGCCAGCAGTGGACAGGGTCGGCGGGATACGCAGTATTTT CASSGQGRRDTQYF
TRBJ2-1 NA TRBV20-1 many TGCAGTGCTAGAGAGGAGGGTTTCAGCAATGAGCAGTTCTTC CSAREEGFSNEQFF
TRBJ2-4 NA TRBV25-1 many TGTGCCAGCAGTGGACAGGCCAAAAACATTCAGTACTTC CASSGQAKNIQYF
TRBJ2-7 NA TRBV4-2 many TGTGCCAGCAGCCAAGAACAGGTGAGCTCCTACGAGCAGTACTTC CASSQEQVSSYEQYF
TRBJ2-7 TRBD1 TRBV2 NA TGTGCCAGCAGCGATGACAGGGGAATTACCTACGAGCAGTACTTC CASSDDRGITYEQYF
TRBJ2-3 NA TRBV15 many TGTGCCACCAGCAGTTCCAGGGGAGGTACAGATACGCAGTATTTT CATSSSRGGTDTQYF
TRBJ2-2 NA TRBV10-3 NA TGTGCCATCAGTGAGTCAAGACAGAACACCGGGGAGCTGTTTTTT CAISESRQNTGELFF
TRBJ2-7 TRBD2 TRBV2 few TGTGCCAGCAGTTTACTAGCGGGAGGGCCGGGCGAGCAGTACTTC CASSLLAGGPGEQYF
TRBJ1-6 NA TRBV7-2 few TGTGCCAGCCAGGCGGGAAGGGGTTTTCCCCTCCACTTT CASQAGRGFPLHF
TRBJ1-3 NA TRBV20-1 many TGCAGTGCTAGAGTTGCGGCAGGGGACTCTGGAAACACCATATATTTT CSARVAAGDSGNTIYF
TRBJ1-4 NA TRBV15 NA TGTGCCACCAGCCGAGGGGAGCGGGCAACTAATGAAAAACTGTTTTTT CATSRGERATNEKLFF
TRBJ2-7 NA TRBV25-1 many TGTGCCAGCGGGGACTACGAGCAGTACTTC CASGDYEQYF
TRBJ1-3 TRBD1 TRBV7-2 few TGTGCCAGCAGCCGTGACAGGGGGGGAAACACCATATATTTT CASSRDRGGNTIYF
TRBJ2-5 NA TRBV12-3/TRBV12-4 many TGTGCCAGCAGTTTGGTGGGGCCCCAAGAGACCCAGTACTTC CASSLVGPQETQYF
TRBJ2-3 TRBD2 TRBV10-3 many TGTGCCATCAGTGAGATTAGCGGGACTACAGATACGCAGTATTTT CAISEISGTTDTQYF
TRBJ2-1 NA TRBV28 many TGTGCCAGCAGTTTTCGTTCAGGGGCGGTCAATGAGCAGTTCTTC CASSFRSGAVNEQFF
TRBJ2-1 NA TRBV7-8 many TGTGCCAGCATCACCGTGGGGGCTAACGGGGATGAGCAGTTCTTC CASITVGANGDEQFF